The sequence of this T cell receptor (beta chain) was determined in a study of Ad26.COV2.S vaccination and SARS-CoV-2 variants (dated by TCRdb to about 2021). Regarding the research as a whole: Vaccine-arm donors came from COV1001, a multicentre, randomized, double-blind, placebo-controlled phase I-IIa trial of Ad26.COV2.S in healthy adults. Ad26.COV2.S was administered intramuscularly at 5 x 10^10 or 1 x 10^11 viral particles, either as a single shot or as two shots given 56 days apart. Sequencing of the TCRbeta repertoire served to evaluate the specificity and breadth of SARS-CoV-2-reactive T cell receptors following Ad26.COV2.S vaccination. Participants in the trial were split at random into five groups of five each, receiving low-dose or high-dose Ad26.COV2.S once or twice, or else placebo on both occasions. The TCR-sequenced set comprised about 30 samples: approximately 20 Ad26.COV2.S vaccine recipients, 5 placebo recipients and 8 SARS-CoV-2 convalescent individuals. Investigators did not know the trial group allocation while performing experiments and assessing outcomes.

The immunoSEQ Assay was the method used to sequence TCRbeta CDR3 regions. After extraction, genomic DNA underwent amplification by bias-controlled multiplex PCR, followed by high-throughput sequencing. The paper's processing steps were these. Collapsing and filtering of sequences were performed to quantify the absolute abundance of each unique TCRbeta CDR3 region. T cell fraction was estimated by normalizing TCRbeta template counts to usable DNA, which was measured by amplifying reference genes present in all nucleated cells. Repertoire TCRs were annotated as SARS-CoV-2-specific when V gene, CDR3 amino acid sequence and J gene were exactly matched to a known reactive TCR set. MIRA supplied the reference SARS-CoV-2 TCR set, which was filtered for enrichment in COVID-19-positive ImmuneCODE repertoires so that public or cross-reactive TCRs were removed. Using the MIRA antigens, annotated TCRs were further analysed by specific ORF or by position within an ORF. Breadth was defined as the number of annotated unique rearrangements divided by the total number of unique productive rearrangements, and depth was defined as the summed frequency of the annotated unique rearrangements. Two-sided Wilcoxon rank-sum tests were used to compare TCR breadth between groups. Entries here come from immuneACCESS through TCRdb and include only in-frame sequences with V and J called. Some clones fail to appear in such tables; in the studies checked, an unresolved V gene covers under half of the shortfall, and the cause of the remainder is unknown. D and trimming were read from the DNA, whereas the V and J calls and clone size are those reported in that table. The sample table records about 350,000 clones; around nine tenths of these occur just once. The top ten clones comprise about 5% of the sample.

Measured from the cysteine to the phenylalanine, the CDR3 is 11 residues long. Of all the DNA, just the CDR3 is kept, 33 bases in frame from base 1. CDR1 SQVTM and CDR2 ANQGSEA are derived from the germline V gene. V is cut back by 2 bases and J by 7 bases, with 2 bases in the junction unmatched. Results and caveats for the whole study, not just this receptor: Compared with placebo recipients, Ad26.COV2.S recipients showed higher spike-specific TCR breadth (P = 0.0014). Vaccine and placebo recipients had comparable non-spike TCR breadth, which fits with the vaccine containing only spike. It was noted by the authors that total T cell responses may have been underestimated by the TCR breadth and depth analyses. Comparing responses between vaccine doses or regimens was not something the study was powered to do. After vaccination, substantial breadth of spike-specific CD8+ and CD4+ T cell responses was reported.

In the paper's terms, the treatment or condition label means: some 19 received Ad26.COV2.S at low or high dose, single or two shots; a few received placebo; per-sample allocation not given. Repertoires of vaccine and placebo recipients were sequenced from samples taken on day 63 after the first injection. Between 29 July and 7 August 2020, Cohort 1b enrolled about two dozen adults aged 18-55 years at one site in Boston, USA. Ad26.COV2.S was a replication-incompetent adenovirus type 26 vector expressing a prefusion-stabilized SARS-CoV-2 spike protein from the original Wuhan strain. Concerning this clone itself: The target of this receptor is not known. Per-nucleotide qualities are absent, and no much larger clonotype sits a single base away.

The sequenced sample was peripheral blood, obtained in a trial of Ad26.COV2.S vaccine versus placebo. The chain is assembled from TRBV29-1 and TRBJ2-7; the junction holds 7 bases that match TRBD2. The source is a person between 18 and 65 years old who received the Ad26.COV2.S COVID-19 vaccine or a placebo. The DNA is TGCAGCGTTGAAAGCGGGGAGGAGCAGTACTTC. Translated, it gives CSVESGEEQYF.